The source of this TCR beta chain is a study of blood T cell repertoires in COVID-19. V gave up 5 bases and J gave up 7 bases; unmatched junction bases: 14. Germline V gene sequence: CDR1 MDHEN, CDR2 SYDVKM. There are 16 residues in the CDR3. Clones were read by immunoSEQ multiplex PCR, and TCRdb kept only the in-frame ones, dropping some. The data show 80,000 to 95,000 clones, with around 87% seen just once and 17% held by the top ten. On this clone itself: Distinct nucleotide sequences in the sample also encode this CDR3.

The clonotype originates from a human donor in a cohort sampled during active COVID-19. The sample taken for sequencing was peripheral blood. This chain uses TRBV28 with TRBJ2-3; TRBD2 matches at 8 bases. The CDR3 protein is CASSDGGGGGRNTQYF. The CDR3 coding sequence is TGTGCCAGCAGTGACGGGGGGGGCGGGGGGCGAAATACGCAGTATTTT.